The clone carrying this T cell receptor beta chain was seen just once. The data were obtained in a study of blood T cell repertoires in COVID-19. At the level of the study: COVID-19 samples from acute and convalescent phases originated in the United States, Italy and Spain. The cDNA or gDNA used as material had been derived from T cells, B-cell-depleted T cells, or PBMCs.

TCRdb's table, derived via immunoSEQ multiplex PCR, lists solely in-frame clones and lacks some. The table lists around 150,000 clones, 65% to 90% of them singletons. Sequenced sample: peripheral blood. The sequence was obtained from a man between 70 and 80 years old with acute or convalescent COVID-19.

The CDR3 loop reads CASTQRPGETQYF. For the CDR3, the DNA is TGTGCCAGCACCCAGCGCCCAGGGGAGACCCAGTACTTC. This chain links TRBV12-3 or TRBV12-4 with TRBJ2-5; TRBD1 might be the D (5 bases). V was cut by 7 bases and J by 5 bases, with 14 bases left in between. CDR3 size: 13 residues.